This passage covers 16 T cell receptor beta chains from one sample sequenced in a study of cytomegalovirus exposure and HLA in healthy donors. The study ran its PCR with 60 Vbeta and 13 Jbeta primers. Clones were sequenced by immunoSEQ multiplex PCR, and TCRdb holds only the in-frame ones, with some missing. The repertoire holds about 110,000 clones, with 60% to 85% as singletons. Material for sequencing was PBMCs. Source of these receptors: a woman younger than 45 in good health and CMV-seronegative.

J is TRBJ2-2 and V is TRBV29-1; D is possibly TRBD1 (6 bases). Trimming took off 6 bases at V and 2 bases at J, with 13 bases between the two ends. The CDR3 length is 14 residues. The V gene's germline CDR1 is SQVTM and CDR2 ANQGSEA. The CDR3 spells CSVTRGFNTGELFF. The CDR3 coding sequence is TGCAGCGTGACCAGGGGTTTCAACACCGGGGAGCTGTTTTTT.

This clone was seen only once. The V gene is TRBV6-1, the J gene TRBJ2-3; D may be TRBD1 (6 bases). V shed 7 bases and J shed 2 bases, with 10 bases lying between them. CDR3 length: 13 residues. The V gene's germline CDR1 is MNHNS and CDR2 SASEGT. The DNA for the CDR3 is TGTGCCAGCATTCAGGGGCCCACAGATACGCAGTATTTT. Protein: CASIQGPTDTQYF.

This clone was seen a handful of times. This sequence joins TRBV29-1 and TRBJ2-6, with 8 positions matching TRBD1. Germline V gives CDR1 SQVTM, CDR2 ANQGSEA. CDR3 length equals 15 residues. V lost 5 bases and J lost 2; bases outside the gene matches: 5. CDR3 sequence: CSVPDRATGANVLTF. The CDR3 DNA reads as TGCAGCGTTCCGGACAGGGCAACTGGGGCCAACGTCCTGACTTTC.

The chain couples TRBV5-1 to TRBJ1-4; 7 positions agree with TRBD1. CDR1 is SGHRS and CDR2 is YFSETQ in the germline V gene. The V and J ends lost 4 bases and 13 bases, in that order; junction bases with no gene match: 19. This CDR3 is built from 16 residues. The CDR3 region is CASSPDGTVSRQRLFF. The CDR3 DNA reads TGCGCCAGCAGCCCGGACGGGACAGTCTCTCGTCAAAGACTGTTTTTT. Full variable domain (missing parts from reference TRBV5-1 and TRBJ1-4): KAGVTQTPRYLIKTRGQQVTLSCSPISGHRSVSWYQQTPGQGLQFLFEYFSETQRNKGNFPGRFSGRQFSNSRSEMNVSTLELGDSALYLCASSPDGTVSRQRLFFGSGTQLSVL.

In this sample, this clone turned up a few times. Other nucleotide sequences from this sample produce the same CDR3. The chain joins TRBV7-2 to TRBJ2-3; TRBD2 matches at 9 bases. The CDR3 runs 16 residues. The J segment lost 0 bases and the V segment lost 6 bases, leaving 7 bases of the junction unmatched. Germline values: CDR1 SGHTA, CDR2 FQGNSA. Here the CDR3 DNA reads TGTGCCAGCAGTCTCCTAGCGGGGTCTAGCACAGATACGCAGTATTTT. Its translation: CASSLLAGSSTDTQYF. Using reference TRBV7-2 and TRBJ2-3 for the parts outside the CDR3, the full variable domain is GAGVSQSPSNKVTEKGKDVELRCDPISGHTALYWYRQSLGQGLEFLIYFQGNSAPDKSGLPSDRFSAERTGGSVSTLTIQRTQQEDSAVYLCASSLLAGSSTDTQYFGPGTRLTVL.

This clone was counted once. The V and J genes are TRBV11-2 and TRBJ2-3; no firm D call. Germline CDR1 is SGHAT and CDR2 is FQNNGV. Trimming stripped 1 base from V and 8 bases from J, with 16 bases between. The CDR3 has 15 residues. CDR3 protein: CASSLVSVMGATQYF. CDR3 nucleotides: TGTGCCAGCAGCTTAGTTTCCGTTATGGGCGCTACGCAGTATTTT.

This clone was detected only once. The rearrangement uses TRBV11-2 and TRBJ1-2; D uncertain. The CDR3 totals 12 residues. Between the trimmed V and J ends, which lost 3 bases and 7 bases, there was a span of 9 bases. CDR1 and CDR2 (germline): SGHAT, FQNNGV. CDR3 sequence: CASSFGEAGYTF. CDR3 in DNA: TGTGCCAGCAGCTTTGGGGAGGCTGGCTACACCTTC.

This clone was seen a single time. The V gene is TRBV15, the J gene TRBJ1-2; D gene unclear. Germline V gene sequence: CDR1 LNHNV, CDR2 YYDKDF (reference sequence). Trimming took off 7 bases at V and 2 bases at J, with 11 bases between the two ends. CDR3 length: 13 residues. CDR3 nucleotides: TGTGCCACCAATCCCGGTCAAAACTATGGCTACACCTTC. Its translation is CATNPGQNYGYTF.

V and J are TRBV5-1 and TRBJ1-2; D is unclear. This CDR3 spans 14 amino acids. CDR1 and CDR2 (germline): SGHRS, YFSETQ. V dropped 7 bases and J dropped 7 bases, with 20 bases sitting between them. The CDR3 bases are TGCGCCAGCCGAGAGTCTCCTGGAGGTGGTGGCTACACCTTC. Its protein is CASRESPGGGGYTF.

This chain joins TRBV6-6 and TRBJ1-5; a possible D gene is TRBD1 (6 bases). Germline V gene data show CDR1 as MNHNY and CDR2 as SVGAGI (reference sequence). The CDR3 is made up of 15 amino acids. Trimming cost V 5 bases and J 1 base, with 12 bases left between them. CDR3 nucleotides: TGTGCCAGCAGTCCCTACAGGGAGAGCAATCAGCCCCAGCATTTT. Protein product: CASSPYRESNQPQHF.

The chain uses TRBV28 and TRBJ1-2; D ambiguous. The germline V gene has CDR1 MDHEN and CDR2 SYDVKM. The CDR3 contains 13 residues. V lost 3 bases and J 0 bases, leaving 5 bases between the germline ends. The DNA for the CDR3 is TGTGCCAGCAGTTTTTCCGCTAACTATGGCTACACCTTC. It codes for CASSFSANYGYTF.

The chain has TRBV7-9 and TRBJ1-2; D call uncertain. The CDR3 sequence is 14 residues long. Germline lookup yields CDR1 SEHNR and CDR2 FQNEAQ (reference sequence). Trimming took off 1 base at V and 2 bases at J, with 8 bases between the two ends. The CDR3 protein is CASSLVSLNYGYTF. The CDR3 nucleotides read TGTGCCAGCAGCTTAGTTTCCCTCAACTATGGCTACACCTTC.

The chain joins TRBV18 to TRBJ2-7, with TRBD2 as a possible D gene (6 bases). V shed 4 bases and J shed 2 bases, with 12 bases lying between them. The V gene's germline CDR1 is KGHSH and CDR2 LQKENI. This CDR3 comprises 14 residues. CDR3 amino acids: CASSRGAQTYEQYF. The CDR3 DNA sequence: TGTGCCAGCTCACGCGGGGCGCAGACCTACGAGCAGTACTTC.

The chain uses TRBV6-5 and TRBJ1-1; 7 positions agree with TRBD1. CDR1 is MNHEY and CDR2 is SVGAGI in the germline V gene. The CDR3 has 15 residues. The junction had 9 bases not matched to a gene; V was cut back by 6 bases and J by 2 bases. The DNA of the CDR3 is TGTGCCAGCAGGATGTCCCGGGACAGAAACACTGAAGCTTTCTTT. It codes for CASRMSRDRNTEAFF.

J is TRBJ2-5 and V is TRBV5-3, with 13 bases that match TRBD2. TRBV5-3 carries the ORF label, with uncertain function. The CDR3 loop spans 18 amino acids. The V segment lost 4 bases and the J segment 1 base; nucleotides outside the gene matches: 10. The CDR3 region is CARSAPRLAGGPQETQYF. The DNA of the CDR3 is TGTGCCAGAAGCGCACCACGACTAGCGGGGGGACCCCAAGAGACCCAGTACTTC.

At least ten counts were recorded for this clone. The rearrangement joins TRBV28 to TRBJ1-1, with TRBD1 matching over 11 bases. CDR3 length: 17 amino acids. Germline V gives CDR1 MDHEN, CDR2 SYDVKM. The trim removed 0 bases at V and 1 base at J, leaving 4 bases unmatched. CDR3 residues: CASSLWDRGRGNTEAFF. As DNA, the CDR3 is TGTGCCAGCAGTTTATGGGACAGGGGGCGTGGGAACACTGAAGCTTTCTTT.